This section outlines one T cell receptor beta chain sequence together with its context. Its antigen is not identified. Expressed TCRB transcripts got sequenced, as all isolated RNA was reverse transcribed. Assay: immunoSEQ multiplex PCR; the TCRdb copy retains only in-frame clones and omits some. Among about 330,000 clones listed, 11% were seen once. Each of the sorted populations had a purity greater than 95%. These data belong to a study of beta chain features in type 1 diabetes. Study outcomes and limitations: TCRB CDR3s were moderately but significantly shorter in Type 1 diabetes patients in all four CD4+ subsets.

Germline assignment: CDR1 SGHNT and CDR2 YENEEA. The V end lost 5 bases, the J end lost 1 base, and 10 bases lay between the germline ends. This CDR3 spans 14 amino acids. The TCR was taken from a woman between 25 and 40 years old in good health. The sample taken for sequencing was naive CD4+ T cells from blood. The rearrangement uses TRBV11-3 and TRBJ2-3; the D is unclear. CDR3 loop: CASSEIRGTDTQYF. In nucleotides, the CDR3 is TGTGCCAGCAGCGAGATTCGGGGCACAGATACGCAGTATTTT.